This T cell receptor beta chain was observed in a study of STAT5B mutations in CD4+ large granular lymphocyte leukemia. Study-level findings and limits: TRBV06-family usage was enriched in top patient clones (8/27) versus controls (2/35). Patient CD4-sorted repertoires stayed more clonal than healthy ones after leukemic-clone removal.

As regards this clone: Its antigen is not known.

The survey-level immunoSEQ assay was used. TCRdb's table, derived via immunoSEQ multiplex PCR, lists solely in-frame clones and lacks some. Here the sample spans fewer than 35,000 clones, approximately 74% being singletons. V was shortened by 4 bases and J by 1 base, with 10 bases between the two germline ends. Germline V lookup: CDR1 MNHEY, CDR2 SVGAGI. The CDR3 has 14 amino acids. This receptor was taken from a human donor in good health. The sequencing input was CD4+ T cells from blood buffy coats. The chain is built from TRBV6-5 and TRBJ1-1, with no clear D. In DNA, the CDR3 is TGTGCCAGCAGTTTCAAGTCAACGAACACTGAAGCTTTCTTT. Its protein product is CASSFKSTNTEAFF.